This TCR beta chain is from a study of blood T cell repertoires in COVID-19. Study information: Spain, Italy and the United States supplied samples that represented acute and convalescent COVID-19. T cells, B-cell-depleted T cells, or PBMCs provided the cDNA or gDNA that served as material.

Germline CDR1 is SGHRS and CDR2 is YFSETQ. Trimming cost V 4 bases and J 3 bases, with 13 bases left between them. The CDR3 is made up of 15 amino acids. This clone appeared once. Seattle-derived patients entered the study during active infection and were followed longitudinally. Original data processing: Scientists estimated how many nucleated cells there were by amplifying reference gene primers. Profiling relied on immunoSEQ multiplex PCR, and the TCRdb table lists in-frame clones only, not all of them. The V and J calls and clone size come from that table; D and trimming were worked out from the DNA. The sample contains some 200,000 clones, around four fifths of which appear only once.

The rearrangement links TRBV5-1 to TRBJ2-2, with D perhaps matching TRBD2 (5 bases). The specimen was peripheral blood. The sequence came from a woman of 80 years or more with COVID-19, enrolled during active disease. The CDR3 loop is CASSPSWRYTGELFF. The CDR3 nucleotides read TGCGCCAGCAGCCCCTCTTGGAGGTACACCGGGGAGCTGTTTTTT.